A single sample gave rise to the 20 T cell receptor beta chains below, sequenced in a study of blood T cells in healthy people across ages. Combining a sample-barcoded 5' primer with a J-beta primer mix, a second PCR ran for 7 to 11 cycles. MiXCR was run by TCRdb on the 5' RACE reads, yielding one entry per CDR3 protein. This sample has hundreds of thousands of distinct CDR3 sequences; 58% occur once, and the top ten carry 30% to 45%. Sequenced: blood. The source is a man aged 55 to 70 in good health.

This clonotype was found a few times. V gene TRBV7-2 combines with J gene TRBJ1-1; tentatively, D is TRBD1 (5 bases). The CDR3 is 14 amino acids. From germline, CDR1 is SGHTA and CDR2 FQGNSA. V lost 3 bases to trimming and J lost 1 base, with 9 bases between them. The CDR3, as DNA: TGTGCCAGCAGCTTGGGACCGAGGAACACTGAAGCTTTCTTT. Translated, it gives CASSLGPRNTEAFF.

The CDR3 DNA reads as TGCGCCAGCAGCTTAGGGGACAATTACAATGAGCAGTTCTTC. As protein: CASSLGDNYNEQFF. The rearrangement uses TRBV5-1 and TRBJ2-1, with D maybe TRBD1 (6 bases). Between the trimmed V and J ends, which lost 2 bases and 4 bases, there was a span of 10 bases. The germline gives CDR1 SGHRS, CDR2 YFSETQ. This CDR3 has 14 residues.

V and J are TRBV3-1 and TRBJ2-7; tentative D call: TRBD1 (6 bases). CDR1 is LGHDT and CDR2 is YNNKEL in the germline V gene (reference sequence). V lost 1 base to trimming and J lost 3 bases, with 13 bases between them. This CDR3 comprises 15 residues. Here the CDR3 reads CASSQGTGLHYEQYF. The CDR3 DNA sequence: TGTGCCAGCAGCCAAGGAACAGGGTTGCACTACGAGCAGTACTTC.

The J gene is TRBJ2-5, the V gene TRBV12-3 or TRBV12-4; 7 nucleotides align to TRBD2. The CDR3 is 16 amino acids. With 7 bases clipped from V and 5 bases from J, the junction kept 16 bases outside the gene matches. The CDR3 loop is CASTPLPAGVGETQYF. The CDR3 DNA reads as TGTGCCAGCACTCCTCTTCCGGCGGGGGTTGGGGAGACCCAGTACTTC.

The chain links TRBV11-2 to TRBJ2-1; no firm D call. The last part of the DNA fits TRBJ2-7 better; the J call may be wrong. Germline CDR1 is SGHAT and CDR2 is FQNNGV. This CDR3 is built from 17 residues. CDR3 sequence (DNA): TGTGCCAGCAGCCCTACTGGGCCAGGCGACGCCTACAATGAGCAGTACTTC. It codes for CASSPTGPGDAYNEQYF.

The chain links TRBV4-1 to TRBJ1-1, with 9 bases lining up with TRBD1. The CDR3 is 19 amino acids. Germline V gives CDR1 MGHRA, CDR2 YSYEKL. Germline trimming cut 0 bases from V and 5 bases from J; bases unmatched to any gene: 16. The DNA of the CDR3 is TGCGCCAGCAGCCAAGATGGGGACAGGGTGGTTAGGATAGTTACTGAAGCTTTCTTT. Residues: CASSQDGDRVVRIVTEAFF.

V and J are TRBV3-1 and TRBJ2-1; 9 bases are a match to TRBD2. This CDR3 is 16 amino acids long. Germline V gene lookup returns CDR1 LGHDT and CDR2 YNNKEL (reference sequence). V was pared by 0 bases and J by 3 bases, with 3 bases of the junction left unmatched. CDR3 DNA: TGTGCCAGCAGCCAAGATTGGCGGGGGGGCTACAATGAGCAGTTCTTC. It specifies CASSQDWRGGYNEQFF.

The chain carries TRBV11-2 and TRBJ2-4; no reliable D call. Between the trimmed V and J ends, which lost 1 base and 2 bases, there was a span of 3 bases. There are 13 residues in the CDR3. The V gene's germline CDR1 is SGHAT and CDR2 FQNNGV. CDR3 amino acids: CASSLVSKNIQYF. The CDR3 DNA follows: TGTGCCAGCAGCTTAGTTTCCAAAAACATTCAGTACTTC.

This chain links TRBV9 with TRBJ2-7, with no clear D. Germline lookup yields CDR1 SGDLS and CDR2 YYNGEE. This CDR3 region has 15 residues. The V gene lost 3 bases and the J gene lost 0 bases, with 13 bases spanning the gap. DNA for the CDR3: TGTGCCAGCAGCGCGGCCCCCTCGGGCTCCTACGAGCAGTACTTC. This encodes CASSAAPSGSYEQYF.

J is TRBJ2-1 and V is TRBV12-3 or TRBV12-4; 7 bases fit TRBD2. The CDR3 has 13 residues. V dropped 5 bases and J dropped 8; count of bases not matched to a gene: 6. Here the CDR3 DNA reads TGTGCCAGCAGTCTTGGACTAGGAGATGAGCAGTTCTTC. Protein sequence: CASSLGLGDEQFF.

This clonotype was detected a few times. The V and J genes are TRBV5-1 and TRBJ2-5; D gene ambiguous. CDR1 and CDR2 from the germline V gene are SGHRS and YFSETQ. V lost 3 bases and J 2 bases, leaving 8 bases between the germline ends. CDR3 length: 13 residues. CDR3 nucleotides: TGCGCCAGCAGCTCCGACCCACAAGAGACCCAGTACTTC. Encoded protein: CASSSDPQETQYF.

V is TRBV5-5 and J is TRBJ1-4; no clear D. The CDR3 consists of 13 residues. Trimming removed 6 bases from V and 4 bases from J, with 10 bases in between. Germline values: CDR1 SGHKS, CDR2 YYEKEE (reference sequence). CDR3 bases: TGTGCCAGCACCCTTGACCTTAATGAAAAACTGTTTTTT. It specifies CASTLDLNEKLFF.

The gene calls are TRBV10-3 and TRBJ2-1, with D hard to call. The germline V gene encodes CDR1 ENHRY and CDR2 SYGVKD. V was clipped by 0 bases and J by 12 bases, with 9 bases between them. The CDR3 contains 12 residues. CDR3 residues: CAISESKSGQFF. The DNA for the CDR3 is TGTGCCATCAGTGAGTCGAAGAGTGGGCAGTTCTTC.

CDR3 coding DNA: TGTGCCAGCAGCTTGGGACAGAGCGAAGATGAAAAACTGTTTTTT. This translates into CASSLGQSEDEKLFF. This chain uses TRBV7-9 with TRBJ1-4, with 7 bases aligning to TRBD1. Germline V gives CDR1 SEHNR, CDR2 FQNEAQ (reference sequence). CDR3 size: 15 residues. Trimming removed 3 bases from V and 6 bases from J; junction bases left unmatched: 7.

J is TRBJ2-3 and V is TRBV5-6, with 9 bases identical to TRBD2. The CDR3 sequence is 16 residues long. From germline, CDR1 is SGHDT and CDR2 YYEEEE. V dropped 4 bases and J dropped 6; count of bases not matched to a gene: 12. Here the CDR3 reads CASSDAGGTLTDTQYF. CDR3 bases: TGTGCCAGCAGCGATGCGGGGGGGACCTTAACCGATACGCAGTATTTT.

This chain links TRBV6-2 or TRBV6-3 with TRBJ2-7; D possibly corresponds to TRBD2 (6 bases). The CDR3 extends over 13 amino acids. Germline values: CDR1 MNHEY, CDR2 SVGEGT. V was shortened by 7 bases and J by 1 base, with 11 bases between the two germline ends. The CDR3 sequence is CASKDYQSYEQYF. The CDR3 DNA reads TGTGCCAGCAAGGACTACCAATCCTACGAGCAGTACTTC.

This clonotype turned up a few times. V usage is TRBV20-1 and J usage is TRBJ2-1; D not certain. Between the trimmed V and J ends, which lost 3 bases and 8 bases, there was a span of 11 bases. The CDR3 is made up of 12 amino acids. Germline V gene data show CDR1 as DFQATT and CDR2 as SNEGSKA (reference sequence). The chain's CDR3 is CSARWSEDEQFF. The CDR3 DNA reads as TGCAGTGCTAGGTGGAGCGAGGATGAGCAGTTCTTC.

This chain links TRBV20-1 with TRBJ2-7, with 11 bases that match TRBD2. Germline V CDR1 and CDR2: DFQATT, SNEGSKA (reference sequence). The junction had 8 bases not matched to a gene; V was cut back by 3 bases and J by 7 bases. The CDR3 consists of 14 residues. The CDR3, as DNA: TGCAGTGCTAGCTTACTAGCGGGGGTAGGTGAGCAGTACTTC. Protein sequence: CSASLLAGVGEQYF.

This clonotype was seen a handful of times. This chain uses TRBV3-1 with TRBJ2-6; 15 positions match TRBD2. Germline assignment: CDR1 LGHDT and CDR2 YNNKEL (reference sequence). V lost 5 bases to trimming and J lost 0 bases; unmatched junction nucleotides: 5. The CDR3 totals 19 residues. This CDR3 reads CASSSLGLAGGSGANVLTF. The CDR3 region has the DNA TGTGCCAGCAGCTCCCTGGGACTAGCGGGGGGCTCTGGGGCCAACGTCCTGACTTTC.

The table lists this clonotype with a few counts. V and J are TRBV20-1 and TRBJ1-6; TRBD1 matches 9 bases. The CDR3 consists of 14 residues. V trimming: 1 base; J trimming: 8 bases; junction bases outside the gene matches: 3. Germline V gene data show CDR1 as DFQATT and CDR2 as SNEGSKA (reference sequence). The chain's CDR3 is CSARGDREDSPLHF. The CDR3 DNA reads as TGCAGTGCTAGAGGGGACAGGGAAGATTCACCCCTCCACTTT.